The subject of this entry is one T cell receptor (beta chain). Its specific antigen is unknown. Base-call qualities are not available, and no considerably larger clone is one nucleotide away. This sample stems from a study of blood T cell repertoires in COVID-19 (dated by TCRdb to the early 2020s). For the study in its entirety: Samples covering the acute and convalescent phases of COVID-19 were provided by collaborators in the United States, Italy and Spain. The material from the prospective study consisted of cDNA or gDNA derived from T cells, B-cell-depleted T cells, or PBMCs. Subjects who had been exposed to COVID-19, were actively infected with it, or had recovered from it provided the deeply sampled blood TCRbeta repertoires that made up the dataset. The repertoires were released in a freely available public database intended as a resource for research on the immune response to SARS-CoV-2. The samples were drawn from two sources: the first 160 participants of the ongoing ImmuneRACE study, and fewer than 1,500 subjects contributed by 6 global collaborators. Nearly every sample came with metadata listing a de-identified subject ID, COVID-19 status, age in years and sex. Where available, HLA class I and class II types were taken from metadata supplied by the sample provider and were not determined by assay-based typing.

Each collaborating institution followed its own protocols to collect whole blood in K2EDTA tubes. For TCRbeta analysis, collaborator samples were shipped as frozen whole blood, as isolated PBMCs, or as DNA extracted from either sample type. V has 2 bases trimmed and J has 3 bases trimmed; junction bases matching no gene number 3. CDR1 is given as MNHEY and CDR2 as SMNVEV, both from the germline V gene (reference sequence). From its cysteine to its phenylalanine, the CDR3 spans 14 amino acids. CDR3 DNA only is kept here, 42 bases in frame from base 1. TCRbeta CDR3 regions were amplified from genomic DNA by means of the immunoSEQ Assay, a bias-controlled multiplex PCR. From the authors' description of their analysis: Within the assay, amplification of reference gene primers was used to estimate how many nucleated cells each sample contained. Sequence reads were collapsed and filtered to measure the absolute abundance of every unique TCRbeta CDR3 rearrangement. For each sample, productive Simpson clonality was calculated as the square root of Simpson's diversity index across productive rearrangements. The source is immuneACCESS, and TCRdb retained only in-frame sequences with V and J called. Part of the clones is not carried over; for the studies checked, unresolved V genes explain less than half of this, and the remainder is unexplained. For V, J and clone size, that table is used; D and trimming come from the DNA. A total of under 40,000 clones appear in this sample, approximately 90% of them only once. The top ten clones comprise roughly 32% of the sample.

The research as a whole found: Clinical and demographic metadata were provided uncurated, with the amount varying by source and participant.

The receptor was derived from a man aged 65 to 85 with active COVID-19. This receptor chain uses TRBV27 and TRBJ2-7; 8 junctional bases match TRBD1. The sequenced material came from peripheral blood. The CDR3 corresponds to CASSLRGQDYEQYF. The base sequence is TGTGCCAGCAGTTTAAGGGGACAGGACTACGAGCAGTACTTC.